This entry lists 7 T cell receptor beta chains sequenced from one sample in a study of cytomegalovirus exposure and HLA in healthy donors. Clones were sequenced by immunoSEQ multiplex PCR, and TCRdb holds only the in-frame ones, with some missing. Among about 330,000 clones listed, around 90% were seen once. The sequenced sample consisted of PBMCs. The receptors shown here come from a woman aged 25-40 years in good health and CMV-seropositive.

The chain uses TRBV7-9 and TRBJ1-1, with D uncertain. Germline loops: CDR1 SEHNR, CDR2 FQNEAQ (reference sequence). CDR3 length: 12 residues. Trimming pared 2 bases from V and 3 bases from J, leaving 4 bases between. This CDR3 reads CASSLSDTEAFF. The CDR3 DNA follows: TGTGCCAGCAGCTTATCCGACACTGAAGCTTTCTTT.

This clone was detected a few times. This rearrangement joins TRBV2 to TRBJ1-1, with 7 bases fitting TRBD1. The CDR3 totals 13 residues. The germline gives CDR1 SNHLY, CDR2 FYNNEI. The J segment lost 4 bases and the V segment lost 10 bases, leaving 9 bases of the junction unmatched. CDR3 in DNA: TGTGCCAACCAAGGGACAGCGAGCACTGAAGCTTTCTTT. Its translation: CANQGTASTEAFF.

The chain uses TRBV7-2 and TRBJ1-2; weak D call: TRBD1 (5 bases). Trimming shortened V by 5 bases and J by 8 bases, and 15 bases separated the two germline ends. The CDR3 is 13 residues long. Germline lookup yields CDR1 SGHTA and CDR2 FQGNSA. The CDR3 reads CASSDPGQRGYTF. Written as DNA, the CDR3 is TGTGCCAGCAGCGATCCCGGACAACGGGGCTACACCTTC.

The chain has TRBV11-2 and TRBJ1-2, with TRBD1 matching over 7 bases. This CDR3 has 14 residues. V lost 1 base and J lost 4; bases outside the gene matches: 3. Germline CDR1 reads SGHAT; CDR2 reads FQNNGV. For the CDR3, the DNA is TGTGCCAGCAGCTTAGTAGGGGGCGCCTATGGCTACACCTTC. It yields the protein CASSLVGGAYGYTF.

The gene calls are TRBV5-6 and TRBJ2-4; D may be TRBD2 (5 bases). The CDR3 runs 14 residues. V lost 4 bases to trimming and J lost 0 bases, with 8 bases between them. CDR1 is SGHDT and CDR2 is YYEEEE in the germline V gene. The CDR3: CASSGGLAKNIQYF. As DNA, the CDR3 is TGTGCCAGCAGCGGTGGACTAGCCAAAAACATTCAGTACTTC. The full variable domain, completed using reference TRBV5-6 and TRBJ2-4, is DAGVTQSPTHLIKTRGQQVTLRCSPKSGHDTVSWYQQALGQGPQFIFQYYEEEERQRGNFPDRFSGHQFPNYSSELNVNALLLGDSALYLCASSGGLAKNIQYFGAGTRLSVL.

This clone came up once. This rearrangement joins TRBV7-2 to TRBJ2-7; the D gene is possibly TRBD1 (5 bases). V lost 5 bases, J lost 2 bases, and 13 bases lay in between. Germline V gene sequence: CDR1 SGHTA, CDR2 FQGNSA. The CDR3 is 14 residues long. CDR3 amino acids: CASSPLDRPYEQYF. The CDR3 coding sequence is TGTGCCAGCAGCCCCTTAGACAGACCCTACGAGCAGTACTTC.

The genes are TRBV9 and TRBJ1-6; 8 nucleotides match TRBD1. Trimming took 4 bases from V and 7 from J; bases not matched to a gene: 7. The CDR3 is 15 amino acids. CDR1 and CDR2 (germline): SGDLS, YYNGEE. DNA of the CDR3: TGTGCCAGCAGCCCGGTGGACAGGGTCAATTCACCCCTCCACTTT. Protein: CASSPVDRVNSPLHF.